This T cell receptor (beta chain) was identified in a study of CD8 T cells in ankylosing spondylitis. Study-wide points: Significant enrichment of disease-linked clones was reported in matched ankylosing spondylitis synovial fluid. A motif in TCR beta, a set of roughly eight highly homologous variants, appeared characteristic of ankylosing spondylitis blood.

As for this clonotype: Its target is unknown.

One entry per CDR3 protein, called by TCRdb with MiXCR from the 5' RACE reads. This table holds about 220,000 distinct CDR3 sequences, approximately 20% found once. CDR3 size: 16 residues. The germline CDR1 and CDR2 sequences are MNHEY and SMNVEV (reference sequence). Between the trimmed V and J ends, which lost 5 bases and 7 bases, there was a span of 20 bases. Sequenced: blood, either unsorted or a sorted T cell fraction (not recorded which). The TCR originated in a male donor with ankylosing spondylitis. The rearrangement joins TRBV27 to TRBJ1-4; D might be TRBD1 (5 bases). The CDR3 protein is CASSLTGVGRGEKLFF. The DNA for the CDR3 is TGTGCCAGCAGTCTAACGGGAGTCGGGAGGGGTGAAAAACTGTTTTTT.